The rows below give T cell receptor beta chains drawn from one sample of a study of shared clonotypes between healthy human individuals. The method was immunoSEQ multiplex PCR; TCRdb's version includes in-frame clones alone and lacks a portion of them. The sample carries about 820,000 clones, approximately 92% recorded once. Sequencing was performed on naive CD8+ T cells sorted from blood. All receptors derive from a man aged 25-45 years in good health. Each CDR3 is given with its conserved first and last residue. The D gene is left open where the match is weak. Clone size is stated in some rows and not others, as once, few, many or a class when expanded.

v_call	j_call	d_call	clone_size	cdr3_aa	cdr3_nt
TRBV5-1	TRBJ1-5	.	.	CASSLDLGENQPQHF	TGCGCCAGCAGCTTGGATTTAGGGGAGAATCAGCCCCAGCATTTT
TRBV27	TRBJ2-3	.	once	CASSLPGGRTDTQYF	TGTGCCAGCAGTTTGCCAGGAGGGCGGACAGATACGCAGTATTTT
TRBV7-3	TRBJ2-1	TRBD2	.	CASSSTGTSNEQFF	TGTGCCAGCAGCTCGACCGGGACTAGCAATGAGCAGTTCTTC
TRBV4-2	TRBJ2-7	.	.	CASSPIGSYEQYF	TGTGCCAGCAGCCCGATCGGCTCCTACGAGCAGTACTTC
TRBV11-2	TRBJ2-7	.	.	CASSFGPGGVYEQYF	.
TRBV28	TRBJ2-1	TRBD1	.	CASTEQGAYNEQFF	TGTGCCAGCACGGAACAGGGGGCTTACAATGAGCAGTTCTTC
TRBV25-1	TRBJ2-1	TRBD1	.	CASSGTAYSNEQFF	TGTGCCAGCAGCGGGACAGCCTACAGCAATGAGCAGTTCTTC
TRBV9	TRBJ1-1	TRBD1	many	CASSELGQGNTEAFF	TGTGCCAGCAGCGAGTTGGGACAGGGGAACACTGAAGCTTTCTTT
TRBV19	TRBJ2-1	TRBD1	.	CASSIPDRGLIDEQFF	TGTGCCAGTAGTATCCCCGACAGGGGGCTCATTGATGAGCAGTTCTTC
TRBV25-1	TRBJ1-4	TRBD1	.	CASSVGQGVKVLFF	TGTGCCAGCAGTGTGGGACAGGGGGTTAAGGTACTGTTTTTT
TRBV27	TRBJ1-1	TRBD1	.	CASRWTGGNTEAFF	TGTGCCAGCAGATGGACAGGGGGGAACACTGAAGCTTTCTTT
TRBV19	TRBJ1-2	TRBD1	.	CASSILLDRVLGYTF	TGTGCCAGCAGCATTTTACTGGACAGGGTCCTTGGCTACACCTTC
TRBV27	TRBJ2-7	.	.	CASSLFPADISGSYEQYF	TGTGCCAGCAGTTTATTCCCCGCGGACATCTCAGGCTCCTACGAGCAGTACTTC
TRBV27	TRBJ2-7	.	.	CASSPGSYEQYF	TGTGCCAGCAGTCCGGGATCCTACGAGCAGTACTTC
TRBV30	TRBJ1-1	.	.	CAWSSEGFGVNTEAFF	TGTGCCTGGAGCTCGGAGGGCTTTGGGGTGAACACTGAAGCTTTCTTT
TRBV7-9	TRBJ2-7	.	.	CASSDPTGRWGEQYF	TGTGCCAGCAGCGACCCAACTGGCCGTTGGGGCGAGCAGTACTTC
TRBV11-3	TRBJ2-5	TRBD2	.	CASSQGGRGPETQYF	TGTGCCAGCAGCCAGGGAGGGAGGGGCCCGGAGACCCAGTACTTC
TRBV5-4	TRBJ2-3	.	.	CAAGATIVPADTQYF	TGTGCCGCCGGGGCTACTATTGTACCCGCAGATACGCAGTATTTT
TRBV6-1	TRBJ1-3	.	.	CASMFGNTIYF	TGTGCCAGCATGTTCGGAAACACCATATATTTT
TRBV2	TRBJ2-2	TRBD2	few	CASTPRGSGRTGELFF	TGTGCCAGCACCCCGAGGGGTAGCGGGAGAACCGGGGAGCTGTTTTTT
TRBV19	TRBJ2-7	.	.	CASSFSEGYEQYF	TGTGCCAGTAGTTTCAGCGAAGGCTACGAGCAGTACTTC
TRBV6-5	TRBJ2-1	TRBD1	.	CASSYSGTGLGYEQFF	TGTGCCAGCAGTTACTCGGGGACAGGCCTCGGGTATGAGCAGTTCTTC
TRBV27	TRBJ2-3	.	.	CASSRRSDTQYF	TGTGCCAGCAGTCGCCGGTCAGATACGCAGTATTTT
TRBV28	TRBJ2-1	TRBD2	.	CASNVPPGTSGNEQFF	TGTGCCAGCAACGTACCCCCCGGGACTAGCGGTAATGAGCAGTTCTTC
TRBV28	TRBJ2-7	TRBD1	.	CASSFLIGTGDTSYEQYF	TGTGCCAGCAGTTTCTTAATCGGGACAGGGGATACCTCCTACGAGCAGTACTTC
TRBV4-3	TRBJ2-1	.	.	CASSSGTGPGNEQFF	TGCGCCAGCAGCTCTGGGACTGGGCCCGGCAATGAGCAGTTCTTC
TRBV2	TRBJ2-1	.	.	CASSERTAPAPSDEQFF	TGTGCCAGCAGTGAGAGGACAGCGCCGGCCCCCAGCGATGAGCAGTTCTTC
TRBV14	TRBJ2-7	.	.	CASRGQSSYEQYF	TGTGCCAGCAGAGGACAGAGCTCCTACGAGCAGTACTTC
TRBV27	TRBJ2-7	TRBD1	.	CASSFRDSYYEQYF	TGTGCCAGCAGTTTCCGGGACAGCTATTACGAGCAGTACTTC
TRBV14	TRBJ1-1	.	.	CASSPSRGRNTEAFF	TGTGCCAGCAGCCCGAGCAGGGGACGGAACACTGAAGCTTTCTTT
TRBV5-1	TRBJ2-1	.	.	CASSLTPGRSSYNEQFF	TGCGCCAGCAGCTTGACACCGGGCCGAAGCTCCTACAATGAGCAGTTCTTC